This entry features one T cell receptor (beta chain) sequence. PCR was performed using 60 Vbeta and 13 Jbeta primers. Sequencing used immunoSEQ multiplex PCR; TCRdb keeps in-frame clones, though not all of them. The sample includes around 50,000 clones, approximately 83% of them seen just once. This sample is drawn from a study of cytomegalovirus exposure and HLA in healthy donors. Looked up from germline, CDR1 is MNHEY and CDR2 is SVGAGI. The length of the CDR3 is 15 residues. The V end lost 4 bases, the J end lost 7 bases, and 17 bases lay between the germline ends. V and J are TRBV6-5 and TRBJ2-1, with a tentative D call TRBD2 (6 bases). Sample: PBMCs. This TCR came from a man aged 25-45 years in good health and CMV-seronegative. The CDR3 protein is CASSSPGSGRNEQFF. For the CDR3, the DNA is TGTGCCAGCAGTTCCCCAGGGAGTGGGAGGAATGAGCAGTTCTTC.